These 18 T cell receptor beta chains share one sample of origin, sequenced in a study of blood T cell repertoires in COVID-19. Only in-frame clones appear in the TCRdb table, and some are missing; sequencing was by immunoSEQ multiplex PCR. Of roughly 410,000 clones in the sample, around 89% are singletons; the top ten hold roughly 1.4%. The sequencing sample was made of peripheral blood. The origin of the receptors is a woman in her thirties or forties with COVID-19, enrolled during active disease.

V and J are TRBV9 and TRBJ2-7; 9 nucleotides agree with TRBD2. CDR1 is SGDLS and CDR2 is YYNGEE in the germline V gene. CDR3 length: 15 amino acids. V gave up 0 bases and J gave up 3 bases; unmatched junction bases: 4. The CDR3 sequence: CASSVAPSGNYEQYF. The DNA of the CDR3 is TGTGCCAGCAGCGTAGCACCTAGCGGGAACTACGAGCAGTACTTC.

The chain joins TRBV3-1 (or the pseudogene TRBV3-2) to TRBJ2-5, with 8 nucleotides matching TRBD1. CDR1 LGHDT and CDR2 YNNKEL come from the germline V gene (reference sequence). V lost 3 bases, J lost 5 bases, and 8 bases stayed unmatched. This CDR3 has 15 residues. The DNA for the CDR3 is TGTGCCAGCAGCCAGCGGACAGGGATTGGCGAGACCCAGTACTTC. Amino acids: CASSQRTGIGETQYF.

The DNA for the CDR3 is TGCAGCGTTGAAGATCGGGGGACTCAAGAGACCCAGTACTTC. This codes for CSVEDRGTQETQYF. The genes are TRBV29-1 and TRBJ2-5, with a possible D match to TRBD2 (6 bases). V was cut by 0 bases and J by 2 bases, with 10 bases left in between. CDR3 length equals 14 residues. The V gene's germline CDR1 is SQVTM and CDR2 ANQGSEA.

The chain recombines TRBV5-1 with TRBJ1-2; no clear D. In germline, CDR1 is SGHRS, CDR2 YFSETQ. This CDR3 has 15 amino acids. V lost 0 bases, J lost 2 bases, and 11 bases lay in between. The CDR3 bases are TGCGCCAGCAGCTTGGATCAGGCCATCAACTATGGCTACACCTTC. The encoded protein is CASSLDQAINYGYTF.

The CDR3 nucleotides are TGTGCCAGCAGCGTAGGAGGACTAGCTGTCAATGAGCAGTTCTTC. It encodes CASSVGGLAVNEQFF. The genes are TRBV9 and TRBJ2-1, with TRBD2 identical over 8 bases. Trimming cost V 0 bases and J 6 bases; bases outside gene matches: 5. The CDR3 sequence is 15 residues long. Germline CDR1 reads SGDLS; CDR2 reads YYNGEE. Full variable domain (rest looked up from reference TRBV9 and TRBJ2-1): DSGVTQTPKHLITATGQRVTLRCSPRSGDLSVYWYQQSLDQGLQFLIQYYNGEERAKGNILERFSAQQFPDLHSELNLSSLELGDSALYFCASSVGGLAVNEQFFGPGTRLTVL.

To note about this clone: Other DNA sequences in this sample translate to the same CDR3. This rearrangement joins TRBV7-9 to TRBJ1-1; D is perhaps TRBD1 (5 bases). CDR3 length: 14 residues. V was pared by 6 bases and J by 1 base, with 12 bases between. The germline V gene has CDR1 SEHNR and CDR2 FQNEAQ (reference sequence). In DNA, the CDR3 is TGTGCCAGCAGTCTCGACAGAGGGAACACTGAAGCTTTCTTT. Translated, it gives CASSLDRGNTEAFF.

This chain joins TRBV4-2 and TRBJ2-7, with a weak D call TRBD2 (7 bases). V gave up 0 bases and J gave up 5 bases, with 14 bases separating them. From germline, CDR1 is LGHNA and CDR2 YNFKEQ. The CDR3 spans 15 residues. CDR3 region: CASSQDGRGSHEQYF. Written as DNA, the CDR3 is TGTGCCAGCAGCCAAGATGGGAGGGGGTCGCACGAGCAGTACTTC.

The chain joins TRBV27 to TRBJ1-2; D is unresolved. V dropped 2 bases and J dropped 2 bases, with 6 bases sitting between them. Germline loops: CDR1 MNHEY, CDR2 SMNVEV (reference sequence). CDR3 length equals 13 residues. CDR3 bases: TGTGCCAGCAGTTTACTTCCCAACTATGGCTACACCTTC. Amino acids: CASSLLPNYGYTF.

The V and J genes are TRBV9 and TRBJ2-1; TRBD2 agrees at 15 bases. The CDR3 contains 18 residues. After removal of 4 bases from V and 3 bases from J, the junction contained 8 bases not matched to a gene. Germline CDR1 reads SGDLS; CDR2 reads YYNGEE. The CDR3 loop reads CASSPGTSGGTFYNEQFF. CDR3 DNA: TGTGCCAGCAGCCCAGGGACTAGCGGGGGGACGTTCTACAATGAGCAGTTCTTC.

The V call is TRBV7-2, the J call TRBJ1-2, with a possible D match to TRBD1 (5 bases). CDR1 and CDR2 (germline): SGHTA, FQGNSA. V was trimmed by 6 bases and J by 4 bases, leaving 15 bases between them. CDR3 length: 14 residues. CDR3 coding DNA: TGTGCCAGCAGAGGGGACTTTTCTCCCTATGGCTACACCTTC. Protein sequence: CASRGDFSPYGYTF.

This chain joins TRBV27 and TRBJ2-7, with a possible D match to TRBD1 (5 bases). The CDR3 totals 15 residues. The V end lost 3 bases, the J end lost 3 bases, and 15 bases lay between the germline ends. From germline, CDR1 is MNHEY and CDR2 SMNVEV (reference sequence). CDR3 residues: CASSFTVQVNYEQYF. The DNA for the CDR3 is TGTGCCAGCAGTTTCACTGTACAGGTCAACTACGAGCAGTACTTC.

The CDR3 is CASSPGLAPGDEQFF. DNA of the CDR3: TGTGCCAGCAGTCCCGGATTAGCGCCGGGAGATGAGCAGTTCTTC. The rearrangement links TRBV5-6 to TRBJ2-1; D is possibly TRBD2 (6 bases). With 5 bases removed from V and 8 bases from J, the gap between germline ends came to 20 bases. The CDR3 length is 15 residues. Germline loops: CDR1 SGHDT, CDR2 YYEEEE.

V usage is TRBV28 and J usage is TRBJ1-6, with TRBD1 matching over 7 bases. This CDR3 has 12 amino acids. The trim removed 8 bases at V and 7 bases at J, leaving 2 bases unmatched. Germline V lookup: CDR1 MDHEN, CDR2 SYDVKM. CDR3 bases: TGTGCCAGCGAGGGGGCAAATTCACCCCTCCACTTT. It translates to CASEGANSPLHF.

This chain links TRBV7-9 with TRBJ1-1, with 7 bases lining up with TRBD1. This CDR3 is built from 15 residues. Germline V gives CDR1 SEHNR, CDR2 FQNEAQ (reference sequence). J gave up 3 bases and V 0 bases, and 4 bases lay outside the gene matches. The CDR3 spells CASSLAFQGDTEAFF. The CDR3 DNA sequence: TGTGCCAGCAGCTTAGCGTTTCAGGGGGACACTGAAGCTTTCTTT.

The chain links TRBV4-3 to TRBJ1-2; D might be TRBD1 (6 bases). Germline CDR1 and CDR2: LGHNA and YSLEER. V was shortened by 0 bases and J by 5 bases, with 7 bases between the two germline ends. CDR3 length equals 13 residues. CDR3 residues: CASSQEQGYGYTF. The CDR3 DNA reads as TGCGCCAGCAGCCAAGAACAGGGTTATGGCTACACCTTC.

This clone has only a few counts. The CDR3 reads CASSFRGGTGELFF. The CDR3 region has the DNA TGTGCCAGCAGTTTCCGGGGTGGCACCGGGGAGCTGTTTTTT. The rearrangement uses TRBV6-2 or TRBV6-3 and TRBJ2-2; TRBD2 is a possible D gene (5 bases). Trimming removed 4 bases from V and 4 bases from J, with 10 bases in between. Germline values: CDR1 MNHEY, CDR2 SVGEGT. The CDR3 sequence is 14 residues long.

The CDR3: CSASFRGVSNQPQHF. The DNA for the CDR3 is TGCAGCGCCTCATTCAGAGGAGTTAGCAATCAGCCCCAGCATTTT. The V and J genes are TRBV29-1 and TRBJ1-5; D is uncertain. The CDR3 is 15 residues long. The V gene lost 7 bases and the J gene lost 0 bases, with 16 bases spanning the gap. Germline assignment: CDR1 SQVTM and CDR2 ANQGSEA. The variable domain in full, with the rest retrieved from reference TRBV29-1 and TRBJ1-5, is SAVISQKPSRDICQRGTSLTIQCQVDSQVTMMFWYRQQPGQSLTLIATANQGSEATYESGFVIDKFPISRPNLTFSTLTVSNMSPEDSSIYLCSASFRGVSNQPQHFGDGTRLSIL.

The chain couples TRBV19 to TRBJ1-3; D is possibly TRBD1 (5 bases). The CDR3 spans 16 residues. Trimming cost V 7 bases and J 0 bases, with 16 bases left between them. The V gene's germline CDR1 is LNHDA and CDR2 SQIVND (reference sequence). Here the CDR3 reads CASTRGRQGSGNTIYF. The CDR3 nucleotides are TGTGCCAGTACCAGAGGACGTCAGGGCTCTGGAAACACCATATATTTT. The full variable domain, rest sourced from reference TRBV19 and TRBJ1-3, is DGGITQSPKYLFRKEGQNVTLSCEQNLNHDAMYWYRQDPGQGLRLIYYSQIVNDFQKGDIAEGYSVSREKKESFPLTVTSAQKNPTAFYLCASTRGRQGSGNTIYFGEGSWLTVV.